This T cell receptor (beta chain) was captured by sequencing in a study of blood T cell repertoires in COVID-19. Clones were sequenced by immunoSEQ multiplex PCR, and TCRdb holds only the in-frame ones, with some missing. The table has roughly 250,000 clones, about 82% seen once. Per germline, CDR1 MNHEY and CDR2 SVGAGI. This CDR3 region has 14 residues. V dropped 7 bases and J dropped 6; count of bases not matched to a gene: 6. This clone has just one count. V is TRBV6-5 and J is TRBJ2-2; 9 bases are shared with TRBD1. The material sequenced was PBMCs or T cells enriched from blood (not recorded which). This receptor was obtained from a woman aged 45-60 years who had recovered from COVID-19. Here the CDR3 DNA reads TGTGCCAGCAAACTACAGGGGGCAGCCGGGGAGCTGTTTTTT. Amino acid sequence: CASKLQGAAGELFF.